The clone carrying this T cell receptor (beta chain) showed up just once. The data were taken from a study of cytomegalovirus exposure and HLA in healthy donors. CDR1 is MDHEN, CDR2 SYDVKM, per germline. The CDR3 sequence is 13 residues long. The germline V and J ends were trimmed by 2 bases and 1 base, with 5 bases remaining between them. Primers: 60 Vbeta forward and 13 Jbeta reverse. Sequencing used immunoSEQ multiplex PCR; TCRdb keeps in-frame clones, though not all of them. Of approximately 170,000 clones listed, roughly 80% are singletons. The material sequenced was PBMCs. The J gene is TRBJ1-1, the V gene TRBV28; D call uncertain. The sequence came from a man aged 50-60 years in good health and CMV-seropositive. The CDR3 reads CASSLGRNTEAFF. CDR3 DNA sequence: TGTGCCAGCAGTTTAGGGAGGAACACTGAAGCTTTCTTT. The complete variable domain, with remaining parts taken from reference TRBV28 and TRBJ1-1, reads DVKVTQSSRYLVKRTGEKVFLECVQDMDHENMFWYRQDPGLGLRLIYFSYDVKMKEKGDIPEGYSVSREKKERFSLILESASTNQTSMYLCASSLGRNTEAFFGQGTRLTVV.